This passage covers 30 T cell receptor beta chains from one sample sequenced in a study of cytomegalovirus exposure and HLA in healthy donors. It was with 60 Vbeta and 13 Jbeta primers that the PCR ran. Produced via immunoSEQ multiplex PCR; TCRdb's table is partial and in-frame only. The sample yields approximately 170,000 clones, around 77% seen once. The sample taken for sequencing was PBMCs. The source of these receptors is a man between 35 and 55 years old in good health and CMV-seronegative.

The chain is built from TRBV28 and TRBJ2-7, with TRBD2 matching 9 bases. Germline CDR1 and CDR2: MDHEN and SYDVKM. The CDR3 covers 14 residues. V shed 8 bases, J shed 7 bases, and the junction held 12 bases outside the gene matches. The CDR3 sequence is CASGPGGAGGEQYF. In nucleotides, the CDR3 is TGTGCCAGCGGCCCCGGGGGAGCGGGAGGAGAGCAGTACTTC.

The rearrangement links TRBV18 to TRBJ1-3, with D possibly being TRBD1 (6 bases). Between the trimmed V and J ends, which lost 3 bases and 0 bases, there was a span of 12 bases. CDR3 size: 16 residues. The germline V gene encodes CDR1 KGHSH and CDR2 LQKENI. The CDR3 region is CASSPTRDTSGNTIYF. The DNA for the CDR3 is TGTGCCAGCTCACCGACCCGGGACACCTCTGGAAACACCATATATTTT.

The chain joins TRBV6-6 to TRBJ2-1, with 8 positions matching TRBD2. V dropped 2 bases and J dropped 7; count of bases not matched to a gene: 7. CDR1 is MNHNY and CDR2 is SVGAGI in the germline V gene (reference sequence). This CDR3 region has 15 residues. CDR3 DNA sequence: TGTGCCAGCAGTTACGGCAGCGGGAGTACGAATGAGCAGTTCTTC. Amino acids: CASSYGSGSTNEQFF.

The chain is built from TRBV27 and TRBJ2-1; the match to TRBD2 covers 15 bases. CDR3 length: 18 amino acids. V was clipped by 5 bases and J by 2 bases; unmatched bases: 7. The germline CDR1 and CDR2 sequences are MNHEY and SMNVEV (reference sequence). The CDR3 DNA reads TGTGCCAGCAGTCCCTGGACTAGCGGGAGGGACGCCTACAATGAGCAGTTCTTC. Its translation is CASSPWTSGRDAYNEQFF.

The rearrangement joins TRBV4-1 to TRBJ2-1, with 7 positions matching TRBD1. The CDR3 has 16 amino acids. The V gene end was trimmed by 3 bases and the J gene end by 4 bases; junction bases not matched to a gene: 9. Per germline, CDR1 MGHRA and CDR2 YSYEKL. The CDR3 DNA follows: TGCGCCAGCAGCCACGGCGCAGGGGGAACTTACAATGAGCAGTTCTTC. Amino acid sequence: CASSHGAGGTYNEQFF.

This clone has a handful of counts. CDR3: CASRETLTANYGYTF. CDR3 nucleotides: TGTGCCAGCAGGGAAACCCTGACTGCTAACTATGGCTACACCTTC. The genes are TRBV6-1 and TRBJ1-2; D is unresolved. Germline V lookup: CDR1 MNHNS, CDR2 SASEGT. The CDR3 has 15 residues. The V end was cut by 6 bases, the J end by 0 bases, with 14 bases between.

The V gene is TRBV11-2, the J gene TRBJ1-2; 9 nucleotides align to TRBD1. With V trimmed by 3 bases and J by 0 bases, 8 bases remained unmatched. CDR3 length: 17 residues. Germline CDR1 SGHAT, CDR2 FQNNGV. The DNA for the CDR3 is TGTGCCAGCAGCTTGGCCGGGACAGGGAAAGCTAACTATGGCTACACCTTC. This translates into CASSLAGTGKANYGYTF.

This sequence joins TRBV5-1 and TRBJ2-5; the match to TRBD2 covers 7 bases. Germline V gene data show CDR1 as SGHRS and CDR2 as YFSETQ. This CDR3 has 15 amino acids. J was trimmed by 1 base and V by 4 bases; bases with no gene match: 7. DNA of the CDR3: TGCGCCAGCAGCCCAGTCCTAGCGGCCCAAGAGACCCAGTACTTC. Amino acid sequence: CASSPVLAAQETQYF.

The chain combines TRBV27 with TRBJ2-2; 13 bases fit TRBD2. The CDR3 consists of 18 residues. With V trimmed by 8 bases and J by 4 bases, 13 bases remained unmatched. Per germline, CDR1 MNHEY and CDR2 SMNVEV (reference sequence). The CDR3 sequence is CASAPGLAGYGGTGELFF. CDR3 bases: TGTGCCAGCGCCCCGGGACTAGCGGGATACGGGGGCACCGGGGAGCTGTTTTTT.

The chain carries TRBV10-3 and TRBJ2-1; TRBD2 aligns across 8 bases. The CDR3 covers 16 residues. J gave up 6 bases and V 7 bases, and 14 bases lay outside the gene matches. Germline-derived CDR1 and CDR2 are ENHRY and SYGVKD. CDR3 sequence (DNA): TGTGCCATCACCACTGCTCCGGGAGGGCCTAGCAATGAGCAGTTCTTC. Residues: CAITTAPGGPSNEQFF.

The chain joins TRBV5-1 to TRBJ2-1; 12 bases line up with TRBD2. V lost 0 bases to trimming and J lost 7 bases; unmatched junction nucleotides: 14. CDR1 and CDR2 (germline): SGHRS, YFSETQ. The CDR3 loop spans 19 amino acids. The CDR3, as DNA: TGCGCCAGCAGCTTGGTCGGACAGGCGGGACTAGCGGGCCAGAATGAGCAGTTCTTC. Its protein is CASSLVGQAGLAGQNEQFF.

The J gene is TRBJ2-1, the V gene TRBV30, with 11 bases fitting TRBD2. CDR1 and CDR2 (germline): GTSNPN, SVGIG (reference sequence). This CDR3 has 14 amino acids. Trimming took 5 bases from V and 9 from J; bases not matched to a gene: 9. CDR3 amino acids: CAWVGLAVSTEQFF. The CDR3 bases are TGTGCCTGGGTGGGACTAGCGGTCTCAACTGAGCAGTTCTTC. The full variable domain, rest sourced from reference TRBV30 and TRBJ2-1, is SQTIHQWPATLVQPVGSPLSLECTVEGTSNPNLYWYRQAAGRGLQLLFYSVGIGQISSEVPQNLSASRPQDRQFILSSKKLLLSDSGFYLCAWVGLAVSTEQFFGPGTRLTVL.

This chain joins TRBV11-2 and TRBJ1-1, with D hard to call. Germline lookup yields CDR1 SGHAT and CDR2 FQNNGV. The V and J ends lost 1 base and 8 bases respectively, with 14 bases between them. The CDR3 spans 14 residues. CDR3 DNA sequence: TGTGCCAGCAGCTTAGTTCGACGACTCCCAGAAGCTTTCTTT. Amino acids: CASSLVRRLPEAFF.

This clone was picked up one time. This chain links TRBV27 with TRBJ2-1; TRBD2 matches 13 bases. Germline values: CDR1 MNHEY, CDR2 SMNVEV (reference sequence). The CDR3 spans 19 residues. V shed 2 bases, J shed 6 bases, and the junction held 13 bases outside the gene matches. CDR3 DNA: TGTGCCAGCAGTTTAGGCCCCTTGGCCGGGACTAGCGGGATCAATGAGCAGTTCTTC. It is translated as CASSLGPLAGTSGINEQFF.

The rearrangement joins TRBV5-1 to TRBJ1-4, with D unresolved. The ends were cut back, 1 base at V and 7 bases at J, with 14 bases in the middle. CDR3 size: 15 residues. Per the germline V gene, CDR1 is SGHRS and CDR2 is YFSETQ. The CDR3 loop is CASSLRGDSSEKLFF. DNA for the CDR3: TGCGCCAGCAGCTTGCGCGGAGATTCGAGTGAAAAACTGTTTTTT.

This clone was detected only once. The V gene is TRBV27, the J gene TRBJ1-2; possible D gene TRBD1, 5 bases. Germline V lookup: CDR1 MNHEY, CDR2 SMNVEV (reference sequence). Deletions cut 2 bases from V and 4 bases from J, with 11 bases between. The CDR3 loop spans 14 amino acids. The CDR3 sequence: CASSLAAGVYGYTF. The CDR3 DNA reads TGTGCCAGCAGTTTAGCCGCGGGGGTCTATGGCTACACCTTC.

The V and J genes are TRBV28 and TRBJ2-1; 8 bases align to TRBD1. Per germline, CDR1 MDHEN and CDR2 SYDVKM. V lost 4 bases and J lost 10; bases outside the gene matches: 6. The CDR3 is made up of 13 amino acids. The CDR3 DNA sequence: TGTGCCAGCAGTTCCGGACAGGGTTCGGAGCAGTTCTTC. Its translation: CASSSGQGSEQFF.

This chain connects TRBV19 to TRBJ1-2, with 7 bases that match TRBD1. The CDR3 has 13 amino acids. V lost 3 bases and J lost 8; bases outside the gene matches: 6. Per the germline V gene, CDR1 is LNHDA and CDR2 is SQIVND (reference sequence). CDR3: CASSIDRDDGYTF. The CDR3 region has the DNA TGTGCCAGTAGTATCGACAGGGATGACGGCTACACCTTC.

The chain combines TRBV11-1 with TRBJ1-1; no clear D gene. CDR1 and CDR2 from the germline V gene are SGHAT and FQDESV (reference sequence). V was shortened by 6 bases and J by 4 bases, with 6 bases between the two germline ends. The CDR3 loop spans 11 amino acids. The CDR3 reads CASSLLTEAFF. In DNA, the CDR3 is TGTGCCAGCAGTTTACTCACTGAAGCTTTCTTT.

J is TRBJ2-1 and V is TRBV7-9; perhaps TRBD1 as D (5 bases). The CDR3 sequence is 15 residues long. Germline V CDR1 and CDR2: SEHNR, FQNEAQ (reference sequence). The ends were cut back, 7 bases at V and 4 bases at J, with 17 bases in the middle. CDR3 protein: CASTPRGISYNEQFF. The CDR3, as DNA: TGTGCCAGCACTCCAAGGGGCATATCTTACAATGAGCAGTTCTTC.

The chain combines TRBV29-1 with TRBJ1-1; 7 bases agree with TRBD1. Germline CDR1 is SQVTM and CDR2 is ANQGSEA. The CDR3 is 13 residues long. The ends lost 7 bases at V and 1 base at J; junction bases unmatched: 6. This CDR3 is CSAWTGRNTEAFF. The CDR3 DNA follows: TGCAGCGCCTGGACAGGCCGGAACACTGAAGCTTTCTTT.

The chain recombines TRBV5-5 with TRBJ2-1; perhaps TRBD2 as D (6 bases). The germline gives CDR1 SGHKS, CDR2 YYEKEE (reference sequence). V was trimmed by 4 bases and J by 4 bases, leaving 18 bases between them. The CDR3 sequence is 16 residues long. The CDR3, as DNA: TGTGCCAGCAGCCCTGGTGGTGGGAGGTCTTACAATGAGCAGTTCTTC. Translation: CASSPGGGRSYNEQFF.

The chain employs TRBV11-2 and TRBJ2-1; the match to TRBD2 covers 8 bases. CDR1 and CDR2 (germline): SGHAT, FQNNGV. V gave up 1 base and J gave up 9 bases; unmatched junction bases: 11. The CDR3 has 16 amino acids. The CDR3 is CASSLGGTSGFSEQFF. In DNA, the CDR3 is TGTGCCAGCAGCTTAGGGGGTACTAGCGGCTTCAGTGAGCAGTTCTTC.

The V and J genes are TRBV7-2 and TRBJ2-2, with 10 positions matching TRBD2. Germline loops: CDR1 SGHTA, CDR2 FQGNSA. The CDR3 contains 17 residues. The V segment lost 1 base and the J segment 3 bases; nucleotides outside the gene matches: 5. As DNA, the CDR3 is TGTGCCAGCAGCTTAGACGGACTAGCGGCCTACACCGGGGAGCTGTTTTTT. Translating it yields CASSLDGLAAYTGELFF.

The rearrangement joins TRBV2 to TRBJ2-1; maybe TRBD2 (6 bases). The CDR3 length is 14 residues. Germline V gene lookup returns CDR1 SNHLY and CDR2 FYNNEI. V lost 5 bases and J lost 7, with 15 bases in between. This CDR3 reads CASSPSSVGNEQFF. The CDR3 DNA follows: TGTGCCAGCAGTCCATCTAGCGTAGGTAATGAGCAGTTCTTC.

This chain uses TRBV28 with TRBJ2-7, with TRBD2 identical over 9 bases. This CDR3 has 18 residues. With V trimmed by 6 bases and J by 2 bases, 17 bases remained unmatched. Germline loops: CDR1 MDHEN, CDR2 SYDVKM. The CDR3 is CASSPEYLAGPLAYEQYF. CDR3 sequence (DNA): TGTGCCAGCAGCCCAGAGTACCTAGCGGGGCCTCTAGCCTACGAGCAGTACTTC.

The gene calls are TRBV30 and TRBJ1-1; D gene unclear. The V gene's germline CDR1 is GTSNPN and CDR2 SVGIG (reference sequence). The CDR3 has 15 amino acids. V lost 5 bases and J lost 7, with 23 bases in between. CDR3 coding DNA: TGTGCCTGGGGAGAGGGAGGATTTGGAGTCGGTGAAGCTTTCTTT. Its translation is CAWGEGGFGVGEAFF. The full variable domain, its missing parts supplied by reference TRBV30 and TRBJ1-1, is SQTIHQWPATLVQPVGSPLSLECTVEGTSNPNLYWYRQAAGRGLQLLFYSVGIGQISSEVPQNLSASRPQDRQFILSSKKLLLSDSGFYLCAWGEGGFGVGEAFFGQGTRLTVV.

The rearrangement joins TRBV6-6 to TRBJ1-4; D gene ambiguous. V lost 4 bases and J lost 7, with 13 bases in between. This CDR3 spans 14 amino acids. From germline, CDR1 is MNHNY and CDR2 SVGAGI (reference sequence). CDR3 sequence (DNA): TGTGCCAGCAGTTTCCCTCGCCACGGTGAAAAACTGTTTTTT. Translated: CASSFPRHGEKLFF.

The sample holds a few counts of this clone. The chain uses TRBV12-5 and TRBJ1-1, with 7 bases identical to TRBD1. This CDR3 contains 13 residues. Germline V gene sequence: CDR1 LGHNT, CDR2 FRNRAP. The ends lost 7 bases at V and 3 bases at J; junction bases unmatched: 5. CDR3 coding DNA: TGTGCTAGTGTCGGAACAGGGGACACTGAAGCTTTCTTT. Translating gives CASVGTGDTEAFF.

The gene calls are TRBV7-9 and TRBJ2-1; tentative D call: TRBD1 (5 bases). CDR1 SEHNR and CDR2 FQNEAQ come from the germline V gene (reference sequence). V was trimmed by 5 bases and J by 7 bases, leaving 15 bases between them. The CDR3 spans 14 residues. The CDR3 loop is CASSLSGHGNEQFF. CDR3 in DNA: TGTGCCAGCAGCCTGTCCGGACACGGGAATGAGCAGTTCTTC.